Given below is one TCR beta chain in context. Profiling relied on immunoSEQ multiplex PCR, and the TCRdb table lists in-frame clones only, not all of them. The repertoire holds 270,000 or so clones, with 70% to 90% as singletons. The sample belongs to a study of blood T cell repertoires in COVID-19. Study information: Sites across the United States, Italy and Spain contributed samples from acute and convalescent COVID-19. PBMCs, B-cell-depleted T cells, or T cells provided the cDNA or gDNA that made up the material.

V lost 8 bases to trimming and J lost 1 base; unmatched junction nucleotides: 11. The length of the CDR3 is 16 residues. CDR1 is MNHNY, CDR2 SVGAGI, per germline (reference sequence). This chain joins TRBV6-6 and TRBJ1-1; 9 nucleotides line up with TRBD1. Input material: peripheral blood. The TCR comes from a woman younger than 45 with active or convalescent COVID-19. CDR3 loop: CASGTGGATSNTEAFF. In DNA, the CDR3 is TGTGCCAGCGGTACAGGGGGCGCGACGTCGAACACTGAAGCTTTCTTT.